This passage covers 17 T cell receptor beta chains from one sample sequenced in a study of CD8+ T cells in alopecia areata. Sequencing relied on a cDNA template that was reverse transcribed from extracted RNA. Clones were sequenced by immunoSEQ multiplex PCR, and TCRdb holds only the in-frame ones, with some missing. The table lists about 94,000 clones, 70% to 85% of them singletons. Treatment specified: oral pan-JAK inhibitor, 5-10 mg twice daily. Sequenced material: CD8+ T cells sorted from blood, taken around week 44, from a patient treated with tofacitinib. The receptors originated from a human donor with alopecia areata.

This clone occurred once. The DNA for the CDR3 is TGTGCCAGCACCCTAGGTGGGACGGCGGAAGGCTACACCTTC. Protein: CASTLGGTAEGYTF. The chain recombines TRBV25-1 with TRBJ1-2; possibly TRBD1 for D (5 bases). CDR3 length: 14 amino acids. Germline V lookup: CDR1 MGHDK, CDR2 SYGVNS. V lost 7 bases, J lost 8 bases, and 20 bases lay in between.

This clone came up a few times. This chain uses TRBV5-6 with TRBJ2-1; D tentatively reads TRBD1 or TRBD2 (5 bases each). This CDR3 spans 15 amino acids. The V gene lost 2 bases and the J gene lost 4 bases, with 13 bases spanning the gap. CDR1 and CDR2 from the germline V gene are SGHDT and YYEEEE. CDR3 coding DNA: TGTGCCAGCAGCTTCTTAACCGGGGCTTACAATGAGCAGTTCTTC. This translates into CASSFLTGAYNEQFF.

This chain joins TRBV4-3 and TRBJ1-6; D not resolved. From germline, CDR1 is LGHNA and CDR2 YSLEER. V was trimmed by 4 bases and J by 9 bases, leaving 10 bases between them. The CDR3 extends over 13 amino acids. The CDR3 loop is CASSPRWGSPLHF. In DNA form, the CDR3 reads TGCGCCAGCAGCCCCCGGTGGGGTTCACCCCTCCACTTT.

This chain joins TRBV29-1 and TRBJ2-7; no clear D gene. Looked up from germline, CDR1 is SQVTM and CDR2 is ANQGSEA. Trimming took 5 bases from V and 3 from J, leaving 14 bases between them. The length of the CDR3 is 13 residues. CDR3 protein: CSVTQGAHYEQYF. The CDR3 bases are TGCAGCGTTACCCAAGGTGCCCACTACGAGCAGTACTTC.

This chain connects TRBV6-6 to TRBJ1-4, with no clear D. The CDR3 is 12 amino acids. V was pared by 2 bases and J by 4 bases, with 2 bases between. Germline CDR1 and CDR2: MNHNY and SVGAGI (reference sequence). DNA of the CDR3: TGTGCCAGCAGTTACATTAATGAAAAACTGTTTTTT. Its translation: CASSYINEKLFF.

CDR3 sequence (DNA): TGTGCCAGCAGTGAATACGGCAGAGACGAGCAGTACTTC. Translating it yields CASSEYGRDEQYF. The chain couples TRBV2 to TRBJ2-7; D gene unclear. V was cut by 2 bases and J by 5 bases, with 10 bases left in between. CDR3 length: 13 amino acids. Germline V gene data show CDR1 as SNHLY and CDR2 as FYNNEI.

The chain uses TRBV5-6 and TRBJ1-1; D not certain. Between the trimmed V and J ends, which lost 4 bases and 7 bases, there was a span of 11 bases. The CDR3 covers 12 residues. Per germline, CDR1 SGHDT and CDR2 YYEEEE. The CDR3 sequence: CASSPGPLEAFF. The CDR3 DNA reads as TGTGCCAGCAGCCCCGGACCACTTGAAGCTTTCTTT. The entire variable domain, with the rest obtained from reference TRBV5-6 and TRBJ1-1, is as follows: DAGVTQSPTHLIKTRGQQVTLRCSPKSGHDTVSWYQQALGQGPQFIFQYYEEEERQRGNFPDRFSGHQFPNYSSELNVNALLLGDSALYLCASSPGPLEAFFGQGTRLTVV.

Only one count was recorded for this clone. The V gene is TRBV11-2, the J gene TRBJ2-3; D is tentatively TRBD1 or TRBD2 (6 bases each). Trimming removed 4 bases from V and 4 bases from J, with 21 bases in between. The germline V gene has CDR1 SGHAT and CDR2 FQNNGV. CDR3 length: 17 amino acids. Here the CDR3 reads CASSYEGGPSRSDTQYF. As DNA, the CDR3 is TGTGCCAGCAGCTATGAGGGGGGTCCCTCCCGATCAGATACGCAGTATTTT. Together with reference TRBV11-2 and TRBJ2-3, the CDR3 gives the full variable domain: EAGVAQSPRYKIIEKRQSVAFWCNPISGHATLYWYQQILGQGPKLLIQFQNNGVVDDSQLPKDRFSAERLKGVDSTLKIQPAKLEDSAVYLCASSYEGGPSRSDTQYFGPGTRLTVL.

The rearrangement links TRBV4-3 to TRBJ2-7; 7 bases are a match to TRBD2. V trimming: 0 bases; J trimming: 2 bases; junction bases outside the gene matches: 13. CDR1 is LGHNA and CDR2 is YSLEER in the germline V gene. The CDR3 sequence is 18 residues long. The CDR3 loop reads CASSQDLVGGGSPYEQYF. DNA of the CDR3: TGCGCCAGCAGCCAAGACTTAGTGGGGGGAGGGTCCCCCTACGAGCAGTACTTC.

The rearrangement joins TRBV29-1 to TRBJ2-3, with a possible D match to TRBD2 (5 bases). Germline assignment: CDR1 SQVTM and CDR2 ANQGSEA. The CDR3 has 14 amino acids. V shed 3 bases and J shed 0 bases, with 10 bases lying between them. CDR3 residues: CSVDGILSTDTQYF. The DNA of the CDR3 is TGCAGCGTTGACGGGATATTGAGCACAGATACGCAGTATTTT.

This chain joins TRBV11-2 and TRBJ2-1; 12 bases match TRBD2. The V segment lost 3 bases and the J segment 4 bases; nucleotides outside the gene matches: 4. Germline CDR1 and CDR2: SGHAT and FQNNGV. This CDR3 contains 16 residues. The chain's CDR3 is CASSFLTSGGYNEQFF. DNA of the CDR3: TGTGCCAGCAGCTTCCTAACTAGCGGGGGGTACAATGAGCAGTTCTTC.

The CDR3 sequence is CASSQDTGSYEQYF. CDR3 DNA: TGCGCCAGCAGCCAGGACACAGGGTCTTACGAGCAGTACTTC. The chain is built from TRBV4-3 and TRBJ2-7; possibly TRBD1 for D (6 bases). The CDR3 length is 14 residues. Trimming removed 3 bases from V and 4 bases from J, with 13 bases in between. Germline assignment: CDR1 LGHNA and CDR2 YSLEER.

The CDR3 DNA sequence: TGTGCCAGCAGTGAAGCGTCCGTGCGCAATCAGCCCCAGCATTTT. This encodes CASSEASVRNQPQHF. This chain joins TRBV6-1 and TRBJ1-5; D ambiguous. Looked up from germline, CDR1 is MNHNS and CDR2 is SASEGT. The CDR3 spans 15 residues. The germline V and J ends were trimmed by 0 bases and 2 bases, with 8 bases remaining between them.

As to this clone: Other DNA sequences in this sample translate to the same CDR3. The chain combines TRBV9 with TRBJ1-1, with TRBD1 matching 8 bases. V was pared by 3 bases and J by 2 bases, with 3 bases of the junction left unmatched. The germline V gene encodes CDR1 SGDLS and CDR2 YYNGEE. The CDR3 is made up of 14 amino acids. CDR3 sequence (DNA): TGTGCCAGCAGCGCCACAGGGGGAAACACTGAAGCTTTCTTT. Its translation: CASSATGGNTEAFF.

This rearrangement joins TRBV27 to TRBJ1-1; D unclear. Germline-derived CDR1 and CDR2 are MNHEY and SMNVEV (reference sequence). This CDR3 is built from 13 residues. V was clipped by 7 bases and J by 1 base, with 10 bases between them. Written as DNA, the CDR3 is TGTGCCAGCATCCCCTCGGGGAACACTGAAGCTTTCTTT. Its translation is CASIPSGNTEAFF.

The V gene is TRBV18, the J gene TRBJ2-1, with TRBD2 identical over 14 bases. Trimming at V came to 5 bases and at J to 6 bases, leaving 9 bases not matched to a gene. Germline CDR1 and CDR2: KGHSH and LQKENI. There are 17 residues in the CDR3. The CDR3 DNA reads TGTGCCAGCTCATCGATCGGGACTAGCGGGGGCGGCAATGAGCAGTTCTTC. This encodes CASSSIGTSGGGNEQFF.

This clone has just one count. The rearrangement joins TRBV5-6 to TRBJ2-1; perhaps TRBD2 as D (5 bases). The germline CDR1 and CDR2 sequences are SGHDT and YYEEEE. This CDR3 comprises 13 residues. V was cut by 0 bases and J by 4 bases, with 5 bases left in between. CDR3 nucleotides: TGTGCCAGCAGCTTGGGAGGGTACAATGAGCAGTTCTTC. It encodes CASSLGGYNEQFF.